The rows below give T cell receptor beta chains drawn from one sample of a study of cytomegalovirus exposure and HLA in healthy donors. Generated by immunoSEQ multiplex PCR, the TCRdb table keeps only in-frame clones and is missing some. The sample lists around 65,000 clones; around 80% were seen once. The sequenced sample was PBMCs. The receptors originated from a man aged 45 to 65 in good health and CMV-seropositive. Each CDR3 is given with its conserved first and last residue. The D gene is left open where the match is weak. Size values are once, few and many counts, or a class for expanded clones, and some rows have none.

len	v_gene	d_gene	j_gene	abundance	CDR3aa	CDR3nt
16	TRBV14	.	TRBJ1-4	.	CASSQLREATNEKLFF	TGTGCCAGCAGCCAGCTGAGGGAGGCAACTAATGAAAAACTGTTTTTT
13	TRBV30	.	TRBJ1-2	.	CAWSVQGSYGYTF	TGTGCCTGGAGTGTCCAGGGTTCCTATGGCTACACCTTC
16	TRBV7-2	TRBD1	TRBJ1-2	.	CASSLTGTGLSYGYTF	TGTGCCAGCAGCCTTACCGGGACAGGACTATCATATGGCTACACCTTC
15	TRBV4-3	TRBD2	TRBJ2-3	.	CASSQEGTSMDTQYF	TGCGCCAGCAGCCAAGAGGGGACTAGCATGGATACGCAGTATTTT
15	TRBV10-3	TRBD2	TRBJ2-3	.	CAISELAGGGDTQYF	TGTGCCATCAGTGAGTTAGCGGGAGGGGGAGATACGCAGTATTTT
20	TRBV12-2	.	TRBJ1-5	.	CASRLAQGRDIVRVDQPQHF	TGTGCAAGTCGCTTAGCTCAGGGGAGGGATATAGTAAGGGTAGATCAGCCCCAGCATTTT
14	TRBV7-3	TRBD1	TRBJ2-7	.	CASSSQTGTGEQYF	TGTGCCAGCAGCTCCCAGACAGGGACGGGCGAGCAGTACTTC
13	TRBV5-5	.	TRBJ1-2	.	CASSFGGNYGYTF	TGTGCCAGCAGCTTCGGGGGAAACTATGGCTACACCTTC
15	TRBV11-3	.	TRBJ2-5	.	CASSLGRQNQETQYF	TGTGCCAGCAGCTTAGGCCGACAGAACCAAGAGACCCAGTACTTC
16	TRBV7-8	.	TRBJ2-3	.	CASSSQGGDFTDTQYF	TGTGCCAGCAGCTCACAGGGAGGGGATTTCACAGATACGCAGTATTTT
17	TRBV18	TRBD2	TRBJ2-1	.	CASSPRAGGSIYNEQFF	TGTGCCAGCTCACCACGAGCGGGAGGCTCGATATACAATGAGCAGTTCTTC
15	TRBV4-3	.	TRBJ2-3	.	CASSQDLGGARAQYF	TGCGCCAGCAGCCAAGATTTAGGGGGGGCCAGGGCGCAGTATTTT
13	TRBV7-9	.	TRBJ1-1	.	CSSSLSSPGEAFF	TGTTCCAGCAGCTTGAGTTCCCCGGGTGAAGCTTTCTTT
14	TRBV6-1	.	TRBJ1-2	.	CASSEAGEEYGYTF	TGTGCCAGCAGTGAAGCGGGTGAGGAGTATGGCTACACCTTC
18	TRBV6-1	.	TRBJ1-1	.	CASSDRRVGEDMNTEAFF	TGTGCCAGCAGTGACCGGAGGGTAGGGGAGGACATGAACACTGAAGCTTTCTTT
14	TRBV7-8	.	TRBJ2-1	.	CASSLGSPVHEQFF	TGTGCCAGCAGCTTAGGATCGCCAGTGCATGAGCAGTTCTTC
14	TRBV27	TRBD1	TRBJ2-3	.	CASRDRAFTDTQYF	TGTGCCAGCAGGGACAGGGCTTTCACAGATACGCAGTATTTT
16	TRBV5-1	TRBD1	TRBJ2-7	.	CASSLDPGTGGSEQYF	TGCGCCAGCAGCTTGGACCCCGGGACAGGGGGGTCCGAGCAGTACTTC
17	TRBV28	TRBD2	TRBJ2-1	.	CASSLPGTSGLYNEQFF	TGTGCCAGCAGTTTACCAGGGACTAGCGGGTTGTACAATGAGCAGTTCTTC
13	TRBV7-9	.	TRBJ1-2	.	CASSFDGGYGYTF	TGTGCCAGCAGCTTCGACGGGGGCTATGGCTACACCTTC
12	TRBV27	.	TRBJ1-2	.	CAAWGGRRGYTF	TGTGCTGCTTGGGGGGGGCGTAGGGGCTACACCTTC
13	TRBV21-1	.	TRBJ1-2	few	CASDQGISCGYTF	TGTGCCAGCGACCAGGGAATCAGCTGCGGCTACACCTTC
14	TRBV5-5	.	TRBJ2-7	few	CASSLAWQSYEQYF	TGTGCCAGCAGCTTGGCCTGGCAATCCTACGAGCAGTACTTC
14	TRBV11-2	.	TRBJ2-7	.	CASSLVWSSYEQYF	TGTGCCAGCAGCTTAGTTTGGAGCTCCTACGAGCAGTACTTC
19	TRBV4-1	TRBD1	TRBJ2-6	.	CASSREQGFRGSGANVLTF	TGCGCCAGCAGCCGCGAACAGGGGTTCCGGGGCTCTGGGGCCAACGTCCTGACTTTC
15	TRBV2	TRBD1	TRBJ1-1	.	CASKDRGLINTEAFF	TGTGCCAGCAAGGACAGGGGACTTATCAACACTGAAGCTTTCTTT
16	TRBV5-4	TRBD1	TRBJ2-3	.	CASSLPLGQGSDTQYF	TGTGCCAGCAGCTTACCATTGGGACAGGGATCGGATACGCAGTATTTT
15	TRBV4-2	.	TRBJ2-7	.	CASSQDTPGTYEQYF	TGTGCCAGCAGCCAAGATACGCCAGGGACCTACGAGCAGTACTTC
15	TRBV10-3	TRBD2	TRBJ2-1	.	CAISGTSGGYNEQFF	TGTGCCATCAGTGGCACTAGCGGGGGATACAATGAGCAGTTCTTC
15	TRBV27	.	TRBJ2-3	.	CASSLEGRPTDTQYF	TGTGCCAGCAGTTTGGAAGGGAGGCCCACAGATACGCAGTATTTT
13	TRBV10-2	TRBD2	TRBJ2-7	.	CASRTGGAYEQYF	TGCGCCAGCAGAACCGGGGGGGCCTACGAGCAGTACTTC
15	TRBV27	TRBD1	TRBJ1-3	.	CASSRDRVSGNTIYF	TGTGCCAGCAGTCGCGACAGGGTCTCTGGAAACACCATATATTTT
13	TRBV29-1	.	TRBJ2-7	.	CSVGGGSYYEQYF	TGCAGCGTGGGGGGTGGCAGTTACTACGAGCAGTACTTC
14	TRBV15	TRBD1	TRBJ1-2	.	CATSNGGTDYGYTF	TGTGCCACCAGCAACGGAGGGACAGACTATGGCTACACCTTC
14	TRBV25-1	.	TRBJ2-7	.	CASSPSANSYEQYF	TGTGCCAGCAGCCCTAGCGCGAACTCCTACGAGCAGTACTTC
14	TRBV6-5	.	TRBJ1-5	once	CASSEGRGNQPQHF	TGTGCCAGCAGTGAAGGTAGGGGAAATCAGCCCCAGCATTTT
12	TRBV28	.	TRBJ2-4	once	CASSYGEIIQYF	TGTGCCAGCAGTTACGGGGAAATCATTCAGTACTTC
16	TRBV5-4	.	TRBJ2-7	.	CASSRRGTQLLYEQYF	TGTGCCAGCAGCCGTAGGGGGACACAGTTGCTCTACGAGCAGTACTTC
17	TRBV4-2	TRBD2	TRBJ2-1	.	CASSQDTSGGPNNEQFF	TGTGCCAGCAGCCAAGATACTAGCGGGGGGCCAAACAATGAGCAGTTCTTC
15	TRBV7-9	TRBD2	TRBJ2-3	.	CASSWGRGGTDTQYF	TGTGCCAGCAGCTGGGGGCGGGGGGGCACAGATACGCAGTATTTT
14	TRBV10-3	TRBD2	TRBJ2-1	.	CAISRGTTFNEQFF	TGTGCCATCAGTCGCGGGACTACTTTCAATGAGCAGTTCTTC
13	TRBV6-5	.	TRBJ1-4	.	CASSNSEGEKLFF	TGTGCCAGCAGTAACAGCGAGGGTGAAAAACTGTTTTTT
13	TRBV30	.	TRBJ1-2	.	CAWSAQREIGYTF	TGTGCCTGGAGTGCCCAGCGGGAGATCGGCTACACCTTC
15	TRBV7-8	TRBD2	TRBJ2-7	.	CASSQGLAGHYEQYF	TGTGCCAGCAGCCAAGGACTAGCGGGCCACTACGAGCAGTACTTC
13	TRBV19	TRBD1	TRBJ1-1	few	CASSRDRDTEAFF	TGTGCCAGTAGTCGGGACAGGGACACTGAAGCTTTCTTT
14	TRBV27	TRBD2	TRBJ2-5	few	CASRHGTSGLTQYF	TGTGCCAGCAGACATGGGACTAGCGGTTTAACCCAGTACTTC
18	TRBV28	TRBD1	TRBJ2-3	.	CASRNFLPSSGGADTQYF	TGTGCCAGCAGGAACTTTCTGCCTTCCTCAGGGGGAGCGGATACGCAGTATTTT
14	TRBV14	TRBD2	TRBJ2-3	.	CASSPGLAGVTQYF	TGTGCCAGCAGCCCGGGACTAGCGGGAGTTACGCAGTATTTT
13	TRBV6-1	TRBD1	TRBJ2-7	.	CASSETGSNEQYF	TGTGCCAGCAGTGAGACAGGGTCCAACGAGCAGTACTTC
16	TRBV19	.	TRBJ2-2	.	CASSMRDFWNTGELFF	TGTGCCAGTAGTATGAGGGACTTTTGGAACACCGGGGAGCTGTTTTTT
13	TRBV30	.	TRBJ1-3	.	CAWSANSGNTIYF	TGTGCCTGGAGTGCCAACTCTGGAAACACCATATATTTT
14	TRBV25-1	TRBD1	TRBJ2-7	few	CASTCGDRGREQSF	TGTGCCAGCACCTGCGGGGACAGGGGGCGCGAGCAGTCCTTC
17	TRBV4-3	.	TRBJ2-1	few	CASSQGMIVHNYNEQFF	TGCGCCAGCAGCCAAGGTATGATCGTACACAACTACAATGAGCAGTTCTTC